This T cell receptor beta chain was documented in a study of blood T cell repertoires in COVID-19. Overall study context: Italy, Spain and the United States were the sources of the convalescent and acute COVID-19 samples. From T cells, B-cell-depleted T cells, or PBMCs came the material, which was cDNA or gDNA.

Authors' data handling: Amplification from reference gene primers served as the basis for estimated nucleated cell counts. Data came from immunoSEQ multiplex PCR; TCRdb stores just in-frame clones and leaves some out. Clone size and V and J calls were adopted from that table, with D and trimming inferred from the DNA. Among 250,000 or so clones listed, about 88% were seen once. The sequence was obtained from a woman aged 70-85 years with active or convalescent COVID-19. The material sequenced was peripheral blood.

This CDR3 is CASSLGLAGHNEQFF. For the CDR3, the DNA is TGTGCCAGCAGCCTCGGACTAGCGGGGCACAATGAGCAGTTCTTC. This chain connects TRBV7-2 to TRBJ2-1, with 12 positions matching TRBD2. V shed 5 bases and J 5 bases; nucleotides not matched to a gene: 4. The CDR3 extends over 15 amino acids. Germline V gene data show CDR1 as SGHTA and CDR2 as FQGNSA.